This TCR beta chain emerged from a study of post-analysis software for immune sequencing data (dated by TCRdb to the mid-2010s). Looking at the study overall: Disease courses on record covered relapsing-remitting, secondary progressive and progressive-relapsing multiple sclerosis, though some patients had no subtype annotation. The multiple sclerosis patient repertoires were compared with under 13 previously published healthy control repertoires from donors aged about 6 to 25 years. A subset of samples was prepared in parallel using single-end sample barcoding, then pooled and co-amplified after Illumina adapter ligation. Paper-wide results and their limitations: Direct clustering with F measure revealed strong co-clustering of samples prepared in the same batch, which led to a batch-effect correction. Significantly higher frequencies in patients than in controls were found for five TRBV segments, including TRBV5-6, TRBV5-1 and TRBV20-1. The control group was slightly older than the multiple sclerosis patient group. Multiple sclerosis patients had significantly lower normalized Chao1 diversity than controls, a result that suggests substantial peripheral T-cell clonal expansion.

V sheds 0 bases and J sheds 1 base, leaving 7 bases between their ends. Reading from cysteine to phenylalanine, the CDR3 counts 14 amino acids. The entry retains the CDR3 DNA only, 42 bases that are in frame from base 1. CDR1 is given as SGHRS and CDR2 as YFSETQ, both from the germline V gene. Libraries were prepared through PCR. These reads were obtained on an Illumina HiSeq 2500. To reduce PCR and sequencing biases, unique molecular identifiers were built into the TCR beta cDNA libraries. Per 1 to 10 million input T cells, approximately 500,000 cDNA molecules were obtained, such that each molecule approximated one T cell. The patient libraries were prepared and sequenced with the same protocol used for the earlier healthy control dataset. Within a given batch, samples were prepared together, multiplexed and sequenced on the same HiSeq lane. Per the original workflow: Raw barcoded reads were processed with MIGEC, and single-read molecular identifier groups were discarded before consensus assembly and CDR3 extraction. VDJtools was used for post-analysis of the clonotype tables, and diversity was normalized by down-sampling every dataset to the size of the smallest sample. To correct batch-related cross-sample contamination, repertoire overlap clustering matched CDR3 amino acid sequences but not nucleotide sequences. TCRdb's own reprocessing of the public reads used fastp at Q25 and MiXCR and kept productive beta chains. Every distinct CDR3 protein forms one entry, paired with its most common genes and DNA. The V and J calls here are based on TCRdb, not the publication. Here the sample has about 500,000 distinct CDR3 sequences; approximately 45% occur a single time. The ten largest account for about an eighth of the sample.

TCR beta repertoires were profiled from peripheral blood of 10 to 15 young patients with multiple sclerosis to demonstrate the VDJtools post-analysis software. The multiple sclerosis patients were children and adolescents between roughly 6 and 17 years of age. On this clonotype itself: No antigen is known for it. Base quality data are lacking; no much larger clone is found one base away.

The rearranged segments are TRBV5-1 and TRBJ2-5, with the D gene call left open. This clonotype was obtained from a girl aged 10 to 17 with multiple sclerosis. Sequences were obtained from blood. CDR3 protein: CASSLGSVQETQYF. The DNA sequence is as follows: TGCGCCAGCAGCTTGGGTTCAGTCCAAGAGACCCAGTACTTC.